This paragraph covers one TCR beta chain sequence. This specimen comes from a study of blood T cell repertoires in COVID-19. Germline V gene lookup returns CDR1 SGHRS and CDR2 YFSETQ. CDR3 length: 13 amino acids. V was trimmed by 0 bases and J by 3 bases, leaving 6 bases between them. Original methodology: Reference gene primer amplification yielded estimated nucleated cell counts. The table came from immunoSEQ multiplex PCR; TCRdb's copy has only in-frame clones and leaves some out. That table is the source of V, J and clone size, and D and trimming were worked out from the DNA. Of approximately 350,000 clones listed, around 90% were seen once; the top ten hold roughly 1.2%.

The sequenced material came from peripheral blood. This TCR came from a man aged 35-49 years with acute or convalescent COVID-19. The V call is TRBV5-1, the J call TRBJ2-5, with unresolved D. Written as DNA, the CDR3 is TGCGCCAGCAGCTTGGTTGCGGAAGAGACCCAGTACTTC. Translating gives CASSLVAEETQYF.